This T cell receptor (beta chain) was documented in a study of T-cell reconstitution after alpha-beta-depleted transplantation in children. As it was prepared, the TCRbeta library received unique molecular identifiers. MiXCR, run by TCRdb on the PCR reads, gives a single entry per CDR3 protein. The sample yields approximately 500,000 distinct CDR3 sequences, about 10% seen once. The germline gives CDR1 WNHNN, CDR2 SYGVQD (reference sequence). The V and J ends lost 8 bases and 2 bases respectively, with 7 bases between them. This CDR3 comprises 12 residues. In this sample, this clonotype turned up many times.

The source material was PBMCs, sampled before TCRalphabeta/CD19-depleted stem cell transplant. This sequence joins TRBV10-1 and TRBJ2-4, with D possibly being TRBD1 (6 bases). The sequence derives from a child aged 2-15 years with inherited bone marrow failure, due to receive a stem cell transplant. The CDR3 here is CASGTSKNIQYF. CDR3 nucleotides: TGCGCCAGCGGGACATCCAAAAACATTCAGTACTTC.